The source of this T cell receptor (beta chain) is a study of T cell repertoires in cytomegalovirus infection. Across the whole study: Public TCR beta signatures indicated both CMV infection and matching HLA type.

The V end was cut by 6 bases, the J end by 2 bases, with 11 bases between. The CDR3 has 12 amino acids. Germline V CDR1 and CDR2: SQVTM, ANQGSEA. As concerns this clonotype: Its matching antigen is unknown.

TCRdb re-derived calls from the reads in MiXCR, one entry per CDR3 protein. This table has about 220,000 distinct CDR3 sequences, about 38% appearing once. This TCR derives from a human donor in good health (CMV status not recorded). Some clones in this sample may be carry-over from other donors' samples. The gene calls are TRBV29-1 and TRBJ2-7, with D perhaps matching TRBD1 (7 bases). The specimen comprised CD8+ T cells from cultured PBMCs, sampled from culture after CMV antigen stimulation. CDR3 region: CSVGGQTYEQYF. The DNA of the CDR3 is TGCAGCGTCGGGGGACAGACCTACGAGCAGTACTTC.